The 20 T cell receptor beta chains below all came from one sample that was sequenced in a study of Ad26.COV2.S vaccination and SARS-CoV-2 variants. Using immunoSEQ multiplex PCR, the repertoire was profiled, and TCRdb retains in-frame clones only, with some absent. The repertoire consists of hundreds of thousands of clones, with roughly 85% occurring once and the leading ten covering approximately 7%. As to treatment: around 19 received Ad26.COV2.S at low or high dose, single or two shots; about 5 received placebo; per-sample allocation not given. Specimen acquisition occurred on day 63 following the initial vaccine or placebo injection. Source: peripheral blood, taken in a trial of Ad26.COV2.S vaccine versus placebo. The origin of the receptors is a person aged 18-60 years who received the Ad26.COV2.S COVID-19 vaccine or a placebo.

The chain employs TRBV19 and TRBJ1-2; TRBD1 might be the D (5 bases). Germline loops: CDR1 LNHDA, CDR2 SQIVND (reference sequence). This CDR3 has 14 residues. Trimming left V 1 base short and J 6 bases short, with 12 bases between. The CDR3 spells CASSIAGRENGYTF. For the CDR3, the DNA is TGTGCCAGTAGTATAGCCGGCAGGGAGAATGGCTACACCTTC.

This rearrangement joins TRBV4-1 to TRBJ2-7; 10 positions match TRBD1. From germline, CDR1 is MGHRA and CDR2 YSYEKL. The V and J ends lost 4 bases and 2 bases, in that order; junction bases with no gene match: 8. This CDR3 comprises 16 residues. The CDR3 region is CASSRNFGQGAYEQYF. The DNA for the CDR3 is TGCGCCAGCAGCCGAAACTTCGGACAGGGGGCCTACGAGCAGTACTTC.

The chain uses TRBV7-2 and TRBJ2-6; D unclear. Germline CDR1 and CDR2: SGHTA and FQGNSA. This CDR3 is 15 amino acids long. V gave up 3 bases and J gave up 4 bases, with 10 bases separating them. The chain's CDR3 is CASSFRLGGANVLTF. Written as DNA, the CDR3 is TGTGCCAGCAGCTTCAGGTTGGGGGGGGCCAACGTCCTGACTTTC.

V and J are TRBV29-1 and TRBJ2-3; 7 positions match TRBD1. V gave up 7 bases and J gave up 0 bases; unmatched junction bases: 10. CDR3 length: 15 residues. CDR1 is SQVTM and CDR2 is ANQGSEA in the germline V gene. DNA of the CDR3: TGCAGCGCCCGTCGGACAGGCTATAGCACAGATACGCAGTATTTT. This translates into CSARRTGYSTDTQYF.

The chain has TRBV4-1 and TRBJ1-2; D might be TRBD1 (6 bases). The V gene's germline CDR1 is MGHRA and CDR2 YSYEKL. The CDR3 runs to 14 residues. The V end lost 0 bases, the J end lost 4 bases, and 9 bases lay between the germline ends. CDR3 region: CASSQDSRGYGYTF. The CDR3 coding sequence is TGCGCCAGCAGCCAAGATTCCAGGGGCTATGGCTACACCTTC.

The J gene is TRBJ2-7, the V gene TRBV10-2; 8 nucleotides align to TRBD2. In germline, CDR1 is WSHSY, CDR2 SAAADI. The CDR3 is 13 amino acids. The V segment lost 4 bases and the J segment 5 bases; nucleotides outside the gene matches: 4. CDR3 sequence: CASSVLSGNEQYF. For the CDR3, the DNA is TGCGCCAGCAGTGTGCTTAGCGGGAACGAGCAGTACTTC.

In this sample, this clone turned up once. The chain combines TRBV13 with TRBJ2-1; 8 positions agree with TRBD2. Germline V lookup: CDR1 PRHDT, CDR2 FYEKMQ (reference sequence). V was pared by 1 base and J by 6 bases, with 5 bases of the junction left unmatched. The CDR3 sequence is 15 residues long. The CDR3 region has the DNA TGTGCCAGCAGCTTAGTTGGGGGACTAGTCAATGAGCAGTTCTTC. Its protein is CASSLVGGLVNEQFF.

The rearrangement uses TRBV7-9 and TRBJ1-1; D is ambiguous. Per germline, CDR1 SEHNR and CDR2 FQNEAQ (reference sequence). CDR3 length: 12 residues. Deletions cut 4 bases from V and 11 bases from J, with 14 bases between. CDR3 nucleotides: TGTGCCAGCAGCTCAGACTCCATCTTGGCTTTCTTT. Translation gives CASSSDSILAFF.

This clone has just a few counts. The V call is TRBV4-2, the J call TRBJ2-7, with D unresolved. This CDR3 has 16 residues. V was pared by 0 bases and J by 3 bases, with 15 bases between. Germline values: CDR1 LGHNA, CDR2 YNFKEQ. The CDR3 is CASSQDKSRPLYEQYF. The CDR3 coding sequence is TGTGCCAGCAGCCAAGATAAGAGTCGCCCCCTCTACGAGCAGTACTTC.

The chain couples TRBV15 to TRBJ2-3; 10 nucleotides line up with TRBD2. CDR1 and CDR2 (germline): LNHNV, YYDKDF (reference sequence). This CDR3 is 17 amino acids long. The V segment lost 0 bases and the J segment 4 bases; nucleotides outside the gene matches: 7. The CDR3 DNA follows: TGTGCCACCAGCAGAGAAGGGAGCGGGAGGGCTTCAGATACGCAGTATTTT. It is translated as CATSREGSGRASDTQYF.

The V and J genes are TRBV7-8 and TRBJ2-7; D ambiguous. V lost 5 bases, J lost 5 bases, and 19 bases lay in between. The CDR3 has 15 residues. Looked up from germline, CDR1 is SGHVS and CDR2 is FQNEAQ. CDR3 sequence reads: CASSPSVLEDHEQYF. In nucleotides, the CDR3 is TGTGCCAGCAGCCCCTCGGTTCTTGAGGACCACGAGCAGTACTTC. Full variable domain (rest looked up from reference TRBV7-8 and TRBJ2-7): GAGVSQSPRYKVAKRGQDVALRCDPISGHVSLFWYQQALGQGPEFLTYFQNEAQLDKSGLPSDRFFAERPEGSVSTLKIQRTQQEDSAVYLCASSPSVLEDHEQYFGPGTRLTVT.

V is TRBV6-5 and J is TRBJ1-3, with 10 bases matching TRBD1. J was trimmed by 4 bases and V by 2 bases; bases with no gene match: 2. Germline CDR1 reads MNHEY; CDR2 reads SVGAGI. This CDR3 is built from 15 residues. The CDR3 coding sequence is TGTGCCAGCAGTTACGACAGGGGGCAAGGAAACACCATATATTTT. Translating it yields CASSYDRGQGNTIYF.

The chain carries TRBV24-1 and TRBJ2-1; D ambiguous. Trimming removed 4 bases from V and 7 bases from J, with 13 bases in between. The germline gives CDR1 KGHDR, CDR2 SFDVKD. The CDR3 is made up of 14 amino acids. As DNA, the CDR3 is TGTGCCACCAGTGAGTCAGGTGAAGGGAATGAGCAGTTCTTC. Translating it yields CATSESGEGNEQFF.

On this clone itself: The junction shows a germline mismatch at one end, possibly a read error. The chain employs TRBV3-1 (or the pseudogene TRBV3-2) and TRBJ2-2; D is perhaps TRBD2 (5 bases). The CDR3 spans 13 residues. Germline values: CDR1 LGHDT, CDR2 YNNKEL (reference sequence). CDR3 region: CASSQVEHRGAVF. The CDR3, as DNA: TGTGCCAGCAGCCAAGTCGAACACCGGGGAGCTGTTTTT.

Worth noting for this clone: The germline gene is not matched at one end of the junction; a read error may be the cause. The same CDR3 also results from other DNA sequences found in this sample. The rearrangement joins TRBV6-1 to TRBJ1-1; tentative D call: TRBD1 (5 bases). The germline V gene encodes CDR1 MNHNS and CDR2 SASEGT. There are 15 residues in the CDR3. The CDR3 is CASSEKGILGTEAFF. As DNA, the CDR3 is TGTGCTAGCAGTGAAAAGGGGATTCTGGGGACTGAAGCTTTCTTT.

This clone was observed a handful of times. The gene calls are TRBV6-5 and TRBJ1-2; D perhaps matches TRBD1 (5 bases). CDR3 length: 13 amino acids. Germline V lookup: CDR1 MNHEY, CDR2 SVGAGI. V dropped 5 bases and J dropped 5 bases, with 12 bases sitting between them. The CDR3 DNA reads TGTGCCAGCAGTCCCCGGGACGGTTATGGCTACACCTTC. Translation gives CASSPRDGYGYTF.

V is TRBV4-1 and J is TRBJ2-3; TRBD1 might be the D (7 bases). Germline-derived CDR1 and CDR2 are MGHRA and YSYEKL. The CDR3 consists of 18 residues. The V end was cut by 3 bases, the J end by 5 bases, with 24 bases between. This chain's CDR3 is CASSQGKGLGQGGDTQYF. Here the CDR3 DNA reads TGCGCCAGCAGCCAGGGAAAGGGTCTGGGGCAGGGGGGAGATACGCAGTATTTT.

The chain carries TRBV7-2 and TRBJ1-5; D remains unclear. The V gene lost 5 bases and the J gene lost 5 bases, with 13 bases spanning the gap. There are 14 residues in the CDR3. The germline gives CDR1 SGHTA, CDR2 FQGNSA. The CDR3 DNA is TGTGCCAGCAGCCCGGAGGGAAGAGATCAGCCCCAGCATTTT. Protein: CASSPEGRDQPQHF. Variable domain in full (rest from reference TRBV7-2 and TRBJ1-5): GAGVSQSPSNKVTEKGKDVELRCDPISGHTALYWYRQSLGQGLEFLIYFQGNSAPDKSGLPSDRFSAERTGGSVSTLTIQRTQQEDSAVYLCASSPEGRDQPQHFGDGTRLSIL.

The chain combines TRBV27 with TRBJ2-3; 10 bases match TRBD1. CDR3 length: 13 residues. Per germline, CDR1 MNHEY and CDR2 SMNVEV (reference sequence). Unmatched junction bases numbered 4, after V lost 8 bases and J lost 5 bases. The CDR3 region is CASGRDRGDTQYF. The CDR3 coding sequence is TGTGCCAGCGGCCGGGACAGGGGAGATACGCAGTATTTT.

V gene TRBV5-6 combines with J gene TRBJ1-1; D call uncertain. Germline V gives CDR1 SGHDT, CDR2 YYEEEE. Deletions cut 1 base from V and 3 bases from J, with 7 bases between. This CDR3 has 13 residues. CDR3 region: CASSLSPDTEAFF. Written as DNA, the CDR3 is TGTGCCAGCAGCTTGAGCCCCGACACTGAAGCTTTCTTT.